This record looks at one T cell receptor (beta chain) sequence and its context. Its antigen is unidentified. There are 14 residues in the CDR3. V lost 6 bases to trimming and J lost 2 bases, with 11 bases between them. One entry per CDR3 protein results from TCRdb running MiXCR on the RT-PCR reads. The profile shows approximately 300,000 distinct CDR3 sequences, about 20% of them singletons. The data stem from a study of response to subunit inactivated influenza vaccine. Study-wide points: The authors proposed limited new T cell recruitment per seasonal influenza vaccination.

Sequenced material: PBMCs from blood, taken about 20 months after vaccination. The sequence came from a man aged 50 to 69 who received an inactivated influenza vaccine. The gene calls are TRBV12-3 or TRBV12-4 and TRBJ2-4; tentatively, D is TRBD2 (6 bases). The CDR3 nucleotides are TGTGCCAGCAGGCGGGGTTCCACCAAAAACATTCAGTACTTC. It translates to CASRRGSTKNIQYF.